Sequencing of this T cell receptor beta chain was carried out in a study of identical twins (dated by TCRdb to the mid-2010s). Regarding the research as a whole: TCR alpha and beta repertoires from monozygotic twins, unrelated adults of various ages and cord blood were deep-sequenced to test whether fetal clonotypes persist. Replicate twin experiments were performed at different times using different library preparation protocols to rule out contamination.

The table lists this clonotype with a few counts. Its specific antigen is unknown. One base away there is no much larger clone; base qualities are not given. The germline V gene yields MNHEY for CDR1 and SVGAGI for CDR2. From V the trimming removes 4 bases and from J it removes 2 bases, while the gene matches leave 11 bases of the junction unaccounted for. The CDR3, from cysteine to phenylalanine, totals 17 residues. Just CDR3 DNA is preserved here, 51 bases in frame from base 1. Broader findings and caveats from the paper: Because the same donors could not be followed over many years, the conclusions depended on cross-sectional statistical analysis. Out-of-frame TCR alpha sharing in monozygotic twins was systematically underestimated by recombination models, whereas sharing between unrelated individuals was in agreement with the recombination models. The excess sharing between twins in beta out-of-frame sequences was weaker because fewer shared sequences reduced the signal-to-noise ratio. Abundant cord blood beta clonotypes had fewer insertions, young adult naive repertoires showed a similar but weaker trend, and memory repertoires showed no such trend. Compared with coincidental sharing between unrelated individuals, out-of-frame TCR alpha sequences shared between twins showed an excess of sequences with low generation probability. Zero-insertion analyses could be partly confounded by invariant T cells such as MAIT and iNKT, though diverse VJ usage argued against such confounding for most clonotypes.

Library preparation employed 5' RACE. Data came from an Illumina HiSeq 2000. A universal primer binding site was added through template switching, and the final cDNA carried a unique molecular identifier so that TCR cDNA molecules could be counted accurately. First-strand cDNA for TCR alpha and beta chains was synthesized from specific primers in the conserved constant-segment region. To control for contamination, each cDNA library was double barcoded with a SMART-Mk sample barcode plus Illumina barcodes. TruSeq adapter sequences, together with Illumina sample barcodes, were added in two successive PCR steps. The TCR alpha and beta cDNA libraries were sequenced on the Illumina HiSeq platform using custom primers. Regarding the original processing steps: Unique molecular identifiers were extracted from raw reads with MiGEC, and CDR3 positions were determined with MiXCR. Recombination models were inferred per individual with the repgenHMM and IGoR tools using an EM algorithm. Shared clonotype analysis was performed with the tcR package in R, normalizing sharing by the product of cloneset sizes. To study raw recombination without the effects of thymic and clonal selection, out-of-frame nonproductive sequences were analyzed. The public reads were reanalyzed by TCRdb: fastp trimming at Q25, MiXCR alignment, in-frame beta chains only. All rows with the same CDR3 protein become a single entry with the most common DNA and genes. In this record, the V and J calls reflect TCRdb's handling and not the investigators' own analysis. The sample has some 500,000 distinct CDR3 sequences on record, approximately 22% of them singletons. The top ten clones comprise around 0.9% of the sample.

All donors were healthy Caucasians. The twin cohort consisted of three pairs of female monozygotic twins, all aged about 18 to 29 years. Positive isolation kits from Invitrogen were used to isolate the CD4+ and CD8+ T cell populations. A further study also used this sample, focusing on T cells expressing NK-cell markers. The second study, in turn, reports: TCR beta-chain repertoires were profiled in sorted CD3+CD56+NKG2C+, CD3+CD56+NKG2C- and CD3+CD56-NKG2C+ T-cell subsets from fewer than 10 donors. Among the eight sequenced donors, seven were HCMV-seropositive and one was HCMV-seronegative. In several experiments an anti-gammadeltaTCR antibody was added to restrict sorting to alphabetaTCR-expressing T cells. In a handful of donors, the dominant CD3+CD56+NKG2C+ clonotypes were found to rank among the top 10 CD8+ clonotypes and to make up about 1.0-7.5% of CD8+ T cells. Those dominant clonotypes were again the most abundant among CD3+CD56-NKG2C+ cells in several donors, at roughly 28.3-60.1%. Whether the expanded NKG2C-expressing T cell clones were specific for HCMV antigens was left unclear. All eight donors whose samples were sequenced were randomly selected healthy volunteers, three of them men and five women. A commercial ELISA kit detecting HCMV-specific IgG in serum was used to determine HCMV serostatus. Reads were demultiplexed and grouped by UMI with MIGEC, and clonotypes were assembled and quantified with MiTCR. To exclude erroneous sequences, any TCR cDNA sequence not supported by at least two reads was discarded. The tcR package was used for downstream repertoire analysis, and clonotypes were matched between fractions using CDR3 nucleotide sequence together with V segment. VDJmatch was used to annotate antigen specificity against VDJdb, with one amino acid substitution in CDR3 allowed.

The TCR was taken from a woman under 30 in good health. Sequencing was done on a sample of CD4+ T cells sorted from blood. The V gene is TRBV6-5 and the J gene is TRBJ2-7; TRBD2 matches 10 bases in the middle. For the CDR3, the sequence is CASSSVPRTSGTYEQYF. At the DNA level, the sequence is TGTGCCAGCAGTTCAGTTCCACGGACTAGCGGAACCTACGAGCAGTACTTC.